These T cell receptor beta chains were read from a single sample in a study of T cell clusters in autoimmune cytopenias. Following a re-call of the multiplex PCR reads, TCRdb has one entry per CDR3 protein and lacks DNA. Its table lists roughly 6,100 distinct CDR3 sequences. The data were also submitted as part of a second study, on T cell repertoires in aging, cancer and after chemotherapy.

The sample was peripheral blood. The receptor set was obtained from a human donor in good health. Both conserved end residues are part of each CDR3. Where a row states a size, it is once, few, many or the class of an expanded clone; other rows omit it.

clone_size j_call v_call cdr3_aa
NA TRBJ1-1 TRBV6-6 CASSRQEMNTEAFF
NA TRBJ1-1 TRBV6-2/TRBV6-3 CASSYSQILEAFF
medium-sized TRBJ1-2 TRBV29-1 CSDRTGRDGYTF
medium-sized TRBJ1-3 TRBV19 CASTPSRDGRDTIYF
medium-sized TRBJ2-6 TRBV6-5 CASSRNSGANVLTF
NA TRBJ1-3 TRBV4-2 CASSTPRTGSSRNTIYF
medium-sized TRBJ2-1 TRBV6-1 CASSRRYNEQFF
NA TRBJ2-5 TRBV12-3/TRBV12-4 CASSLGRQRGRQETQYF
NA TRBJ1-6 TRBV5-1 CASRSLENSPLHF
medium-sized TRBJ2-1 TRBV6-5 CASSPSRSSSYNEQFF